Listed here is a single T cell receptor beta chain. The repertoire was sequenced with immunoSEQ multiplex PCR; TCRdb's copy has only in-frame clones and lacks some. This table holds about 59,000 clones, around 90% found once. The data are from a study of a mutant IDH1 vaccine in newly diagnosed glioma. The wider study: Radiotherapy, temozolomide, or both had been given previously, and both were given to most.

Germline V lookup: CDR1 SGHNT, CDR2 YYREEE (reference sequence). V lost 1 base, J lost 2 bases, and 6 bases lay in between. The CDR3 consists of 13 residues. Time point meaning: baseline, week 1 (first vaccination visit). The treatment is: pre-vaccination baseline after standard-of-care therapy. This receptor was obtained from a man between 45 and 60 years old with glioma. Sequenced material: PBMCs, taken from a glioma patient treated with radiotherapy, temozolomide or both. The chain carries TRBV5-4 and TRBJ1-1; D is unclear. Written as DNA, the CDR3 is TGTGCCAGCAGCTTGACCCCAAACACTGAAGCTTTCTTT. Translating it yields CASSLTPNTEAFF. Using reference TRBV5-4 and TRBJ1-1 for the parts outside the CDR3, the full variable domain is ETGVTQSPTHLIKTRGQQVTLRCSSQSGHNTVSWYQQALGQGPQFIFQYYREEENGRGNFPPRFSGLQFPNYSSELNVNALELDDSALYLCASSLTPNTEAFFGQGTRLTVV.